This T cell receptor (beta chain) was profiled in a study of molecular identifiers for immune sequencing clone quantification. As for the study in general: Naive CD8 RNA (about 20,000 or 100,000 cells) was divided into five aliquots, with four sequenced.

The use of previously described methods and listed TCR primers produced the bulk TCR libraries. TCRdb re-called the PCR reads with MiXCR, one entry per CDR3 protein. The sample includes 550,000 to 750,000 distinct CDR3 sequences, 15% to 20% of them seen just once. This CDR3 contains 19 residues. J was trimmed by 2 bases and V by 1 base; bases with no gene match: 10. Germline loops: CDR1 KGHSH, CDR2 LQKENI. A few counts support this clonotype. What it binds is not known. General study results and limits: Underestimated sizes of highly expanded clones could result from identical TCR molecules that share a barcode.

V and J are TRBV18 and TRBJ2-5, with 13 bases aligning to TRBD2. The receptor's source is a human donor in good health. Some libraries in this study had Jurkat cell RNA spiked in. The sequenced sample was naive CD8+ T cells from blood, with Jurkat cell RNA spiked in. Stated subset: FACS-sorted CD8+CD4-CCR7+CD45RA+ naive T cells. CDR3 region: CASSPLGTSGNPPQETQYF. CDR3 bases: TGTGCCAGCTCACCACTCGGGACTAGCGGGAATCCGCCTCAAGAGACCCAGTACTTC.